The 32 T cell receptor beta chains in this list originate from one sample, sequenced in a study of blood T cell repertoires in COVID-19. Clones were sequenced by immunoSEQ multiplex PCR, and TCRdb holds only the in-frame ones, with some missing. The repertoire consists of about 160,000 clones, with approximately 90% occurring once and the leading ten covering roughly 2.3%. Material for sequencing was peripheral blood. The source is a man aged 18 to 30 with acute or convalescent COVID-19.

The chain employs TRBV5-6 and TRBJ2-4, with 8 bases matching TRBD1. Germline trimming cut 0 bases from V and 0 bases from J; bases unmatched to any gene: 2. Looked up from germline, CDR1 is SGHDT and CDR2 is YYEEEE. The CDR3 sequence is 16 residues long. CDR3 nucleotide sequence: TGTGCCAGCAGCTTGGACAGGGGGGTAGCCAAAAACATTCAGTACTTC. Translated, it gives CASSLDRGVAKNIQYF.

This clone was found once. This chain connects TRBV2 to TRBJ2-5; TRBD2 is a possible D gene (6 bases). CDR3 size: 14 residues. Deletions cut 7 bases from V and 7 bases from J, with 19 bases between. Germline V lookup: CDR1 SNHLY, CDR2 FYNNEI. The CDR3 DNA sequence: TGTGCCAGCATACTAGACGGGAGTACGCGGACCCAGTACTTC. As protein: CASILDGSTRTQYF. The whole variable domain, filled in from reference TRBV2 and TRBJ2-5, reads EPEVTQTPSHQVTQMGQEVILRCVPISNHLYFYWYRQILGQKVEFLVSFYNNEISEKSEIFDDQFSVERPDGSNFTLKIRSTKLEDSAMYFCASILDGSTRTQYFGPGTRLLVL.

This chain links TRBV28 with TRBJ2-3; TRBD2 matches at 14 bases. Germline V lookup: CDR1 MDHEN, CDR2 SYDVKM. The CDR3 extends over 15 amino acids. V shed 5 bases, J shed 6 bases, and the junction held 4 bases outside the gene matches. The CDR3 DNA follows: TGTGCCAGCAGTGGGGGACTAGCGGGAGCGGATACGCAGTATTTT. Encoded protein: CASSGGLAGADTQYF.

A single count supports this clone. CDR3 in amino acids: CASSMGQGNSPLHF. The CDR3 nucleotides are TGCGCCAGCAGCATGGGACAGGGGAATTCACCCCTCCACTTT. This chain links TRBV5-1 with TRBJ1-6; 10 positions agree with TRBD1. Germline V gives CDR1 SGHRS, CDR2 YFSETQ. The CDR3 is 14 amino acids. The V and J ends lost 4 bases and 7 bases, in that order; junction bases with no gene match: 2. The entire variable domain, with the rest obtained from reference TRBV5-1 and TRBJ1-6, is as follows: KAGVTQTPRYLIKTRGQQVTLSCSPISGHRSVSWYQQTPGQGLQFLFEYFSETQRNKGNFPGRFSGRQFSNSRSEMNVSTLELGDSALYLCASSMGQGNSPLHFGNGTRLTVT.

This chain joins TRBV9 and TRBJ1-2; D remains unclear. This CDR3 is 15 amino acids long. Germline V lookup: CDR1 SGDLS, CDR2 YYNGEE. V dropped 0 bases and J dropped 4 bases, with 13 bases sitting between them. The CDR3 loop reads CASSVATQASYGYTF. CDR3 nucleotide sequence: TGTGCCAGCAGCGTAGCTACTCAAGCGTCCTATGGCTACACCTTC.

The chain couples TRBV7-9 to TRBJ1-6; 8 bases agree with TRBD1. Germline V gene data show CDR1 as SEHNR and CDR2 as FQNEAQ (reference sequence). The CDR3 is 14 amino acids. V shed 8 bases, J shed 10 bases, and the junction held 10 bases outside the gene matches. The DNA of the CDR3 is TGTGCCAGCGGCAAATCGACAGGGGAATCACCCCTCCACTTT. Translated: CASGKSTGESPLHF.

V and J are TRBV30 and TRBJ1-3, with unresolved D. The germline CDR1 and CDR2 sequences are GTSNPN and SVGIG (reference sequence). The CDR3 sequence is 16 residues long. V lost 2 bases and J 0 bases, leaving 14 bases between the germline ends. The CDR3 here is CAWSIPDRVSGNTIYF. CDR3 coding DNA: TGTGCCTGGAGTATACCCGACCGGGTCTCTGGAAACACCATATATTTT.

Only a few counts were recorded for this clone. CDR3 DNA: TGTGCCAGCGAGACAGGGGCCCTTAACACTGAAGCTTTCTTT. Translation gives CASETGALNTEAFF. V gene TRBV28 combines with J gene TRBJ1-1; 8 positions agree with TRBD1. J lost 2 bases, V lost 8 bases, and 7 bases had no gene match. This CDR3 is built from 14 residues. Germline-derived CDR1 and CDR2 are MDHEN and SYDVKM.

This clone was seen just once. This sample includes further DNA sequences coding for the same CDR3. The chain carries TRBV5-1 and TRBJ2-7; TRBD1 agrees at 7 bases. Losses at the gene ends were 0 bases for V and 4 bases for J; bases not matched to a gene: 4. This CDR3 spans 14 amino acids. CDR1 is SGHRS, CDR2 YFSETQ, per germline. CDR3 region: CASSLGQGVYEQYF. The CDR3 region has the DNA TGCGCCAGCAGCTTGGGCCAGGGGGTATACGAGCAGTACTTC. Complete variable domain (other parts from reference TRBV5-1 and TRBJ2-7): KAGVTQTPRYLIKTRGQQVTLSCSPISGHRSVSWYQQTPGQGLQFLFEYFSETQRNKGNFPGRFSGRQFSNSRSEMNVSTLELGDSALYLCASSLGQGVYEQYFGPGTRLTVT.

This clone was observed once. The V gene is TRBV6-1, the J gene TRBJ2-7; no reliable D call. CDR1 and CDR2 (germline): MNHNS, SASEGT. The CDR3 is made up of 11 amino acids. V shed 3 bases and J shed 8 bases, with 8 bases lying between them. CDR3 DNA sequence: TGTGCCAGCAGTGATCAGTTACAGCAGTACTTC. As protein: CASSDQLQQYF.

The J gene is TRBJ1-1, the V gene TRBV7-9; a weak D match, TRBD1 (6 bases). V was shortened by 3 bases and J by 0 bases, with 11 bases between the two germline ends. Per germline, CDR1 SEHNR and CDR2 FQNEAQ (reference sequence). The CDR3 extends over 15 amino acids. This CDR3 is CASSLPRGMNTEAFF. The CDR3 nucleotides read TGTGCCAGCAGCTTGCCCAGGGGAATGAACACTGAAGCTTTCTTT.

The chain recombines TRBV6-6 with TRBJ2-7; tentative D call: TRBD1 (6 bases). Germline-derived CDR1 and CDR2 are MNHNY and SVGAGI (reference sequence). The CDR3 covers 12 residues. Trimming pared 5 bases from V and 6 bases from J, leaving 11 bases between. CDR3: CASSLTGTEQYF. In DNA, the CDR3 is TGTGCCAGCAGTCTAACAGGGACCGAGCAGTACTTC.

The CDR3 loop is CASSPATGLRNQPQHF. DNA of the CDR3: TGTGCCAGCTCACCAGCGACAGGGCTCCGCAATCAGCCCCAGCATTTT. The gene calls are TRBV18 and TRBJ1-5, with 7 bases identical to TRBD1. CDR1 is KGHSH, CDR2 LQKENI, per germline. The V gene end was trimmed by 2 bases and the J gene end by 2 bases; junction bases not matched to a gene: 6. CDR3 length: 16 amino acids.

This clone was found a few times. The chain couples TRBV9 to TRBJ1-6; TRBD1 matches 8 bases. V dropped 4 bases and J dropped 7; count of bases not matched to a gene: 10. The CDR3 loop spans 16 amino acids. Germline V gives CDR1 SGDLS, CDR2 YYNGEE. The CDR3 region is CASSQGQVGANSPLHF. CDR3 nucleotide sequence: TGTGCCAGCAGCCAGGGACAGGTGGGGGCAAATTCACCCCTCCACTTT. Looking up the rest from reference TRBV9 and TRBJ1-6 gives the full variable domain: DSGVTQTPKHLITATGQRVTLRCSPRSGDLSVYWYQQSLDQGLQFLIQYYNGEERAKGNILERFSAQQFPDLHSELNLSSLELGDSALYFCASSQGQVGANSPLHFGNGTRLTVT.

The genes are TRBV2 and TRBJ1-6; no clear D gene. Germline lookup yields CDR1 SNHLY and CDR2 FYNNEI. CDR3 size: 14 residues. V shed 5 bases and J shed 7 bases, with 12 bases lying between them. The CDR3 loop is CASSYGVSNSPLHF. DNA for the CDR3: TGTGCCAGCAGTTACGGGGTTTCCAATTCACCCCTCCACTTT.

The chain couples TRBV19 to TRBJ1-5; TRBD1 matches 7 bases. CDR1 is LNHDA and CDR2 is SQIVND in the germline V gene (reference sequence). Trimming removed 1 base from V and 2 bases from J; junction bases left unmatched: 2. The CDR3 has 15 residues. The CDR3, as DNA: TGTGCCAGTAGTATAGGCAGGGGGGGCAATCAGCCCCAGCATTTT. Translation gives CASSIGRGGNQPQHF.

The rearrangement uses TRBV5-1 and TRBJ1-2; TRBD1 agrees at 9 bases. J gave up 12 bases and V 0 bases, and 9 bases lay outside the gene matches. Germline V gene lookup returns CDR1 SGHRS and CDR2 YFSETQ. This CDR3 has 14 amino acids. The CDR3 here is CASSLDGQGREDTF. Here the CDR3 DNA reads TGCGCCAGCAGCTTGGATGGACAGGGGAGAGAGGACACCTTC.

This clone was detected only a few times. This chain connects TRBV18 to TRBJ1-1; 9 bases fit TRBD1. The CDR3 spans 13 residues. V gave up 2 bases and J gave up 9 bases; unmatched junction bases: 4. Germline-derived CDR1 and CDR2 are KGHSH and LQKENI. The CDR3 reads CASSPGNRGQAFF. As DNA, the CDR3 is TGTGCCAGCTCACCAGGGAACAGGGGGCAAGCTTTCTTT.

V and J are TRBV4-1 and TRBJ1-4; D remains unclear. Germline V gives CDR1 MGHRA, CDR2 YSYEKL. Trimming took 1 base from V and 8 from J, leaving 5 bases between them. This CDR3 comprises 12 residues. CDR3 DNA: TGCGCCAGCAGCCAAGTTGGCGAAAAACTGTTTTTT. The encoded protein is CASSQVGEKLFF.

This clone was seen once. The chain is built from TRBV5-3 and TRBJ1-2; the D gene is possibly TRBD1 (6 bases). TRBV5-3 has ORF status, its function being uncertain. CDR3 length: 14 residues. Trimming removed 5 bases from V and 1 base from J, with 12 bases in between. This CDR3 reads CARRPGQFNYGYTF. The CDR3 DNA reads TGTGCCAGAAGACCCGGACAGTTTAACTATGGCTACACCTTC.

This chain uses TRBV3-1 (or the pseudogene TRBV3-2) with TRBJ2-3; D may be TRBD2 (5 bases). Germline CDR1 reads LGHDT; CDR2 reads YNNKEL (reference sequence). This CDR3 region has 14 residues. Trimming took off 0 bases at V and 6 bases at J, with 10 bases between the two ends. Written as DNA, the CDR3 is TGTGCCAGCAGCCAAGATCATCGCGGGGATACGCAGTATTTT. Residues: CASSQDHRGDTQYF.

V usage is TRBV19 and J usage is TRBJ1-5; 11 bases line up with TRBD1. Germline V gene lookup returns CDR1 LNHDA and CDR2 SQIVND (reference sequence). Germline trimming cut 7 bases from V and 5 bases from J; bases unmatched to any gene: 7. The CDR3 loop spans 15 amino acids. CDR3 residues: CASTVDRGRDQPQHF. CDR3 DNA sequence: TGTGCCAGTACCGTGGACAGGGGGCGAGATCAGCCCCAGCATTTT.

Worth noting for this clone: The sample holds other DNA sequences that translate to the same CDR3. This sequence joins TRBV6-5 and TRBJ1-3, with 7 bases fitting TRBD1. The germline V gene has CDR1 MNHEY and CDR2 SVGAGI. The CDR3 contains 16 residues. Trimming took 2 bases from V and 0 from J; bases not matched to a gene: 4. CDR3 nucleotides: TGTGCCAGCAGTTACGGGGACAGAGGCTCTGGAAACACCATATATTTT. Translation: CASSYGDRGSGNTIYF.

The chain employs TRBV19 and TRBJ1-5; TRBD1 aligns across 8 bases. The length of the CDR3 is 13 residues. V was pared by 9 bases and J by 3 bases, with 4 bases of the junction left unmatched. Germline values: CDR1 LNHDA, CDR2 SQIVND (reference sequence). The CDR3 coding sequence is TGTGCCAGCGGACAGGGATCCAATCAGCCCCAGCATTTT. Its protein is CASGQGSNQPQHF.

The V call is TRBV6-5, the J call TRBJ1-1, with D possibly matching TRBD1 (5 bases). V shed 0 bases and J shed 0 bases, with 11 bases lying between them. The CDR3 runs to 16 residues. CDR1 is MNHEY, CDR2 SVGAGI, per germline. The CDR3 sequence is CASSYSNPTVNTEAFF. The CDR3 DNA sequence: TGTGCCAGCAGTTACTCGAACCCGACAGTGAACACTGAAGCTTTCTTT.

In DNA form, the CDR3 reads TGTGCCACCAGTGATCCGGGACTGGAGCAGTTCTTC. Translating it yields CATSDPGLEQFF. This chain links TRBV24-1 with TRBJ2-1, with D possibly matching TRBD2 (6 bases). Germline assignment: CDR1 KGHDR and CDR2 SFDVKD. The CDR3 sequence is 12 residues long. Trimming cost V 3 bases and J 10 bases, with 9 bases left between them.

CDR3 sequence: CASSRTETSYEQYF. CDR3 DNA: TGTGCCAGCAGCCGGACTGAGACCTCCTACGAGCAGTACTTC. This chain connects TRBV3-1 (or the pseudogene TRBV3-2) to TRBJ2-7, with D perhaps TRBD2 (5 bases). The V and J ends lost 4 bases and 0 bases respectively, with 10 bases between them. CDR3 length: 14 amino acids. The germline V gene encodes CDR1 LGHDT and CDR2 YNNKEL (reference sequence).

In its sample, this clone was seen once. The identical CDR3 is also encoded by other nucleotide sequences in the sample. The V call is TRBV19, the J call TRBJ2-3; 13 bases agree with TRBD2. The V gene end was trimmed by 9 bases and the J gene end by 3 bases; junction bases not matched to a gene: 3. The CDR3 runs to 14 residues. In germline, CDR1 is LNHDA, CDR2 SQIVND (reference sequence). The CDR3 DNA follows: TGTGCCAGCCGGACTAGCGGGAGTACAGATACGCAGTATTTT. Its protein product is CASRTSGSTDTQYF. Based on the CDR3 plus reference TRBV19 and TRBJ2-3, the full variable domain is DGGITQSPKYLFRKEGQNVTLSCEQNLNHDAMYWYRQDPGQGLRLIYYSQIVNDFQKGDIAEGYSVSREKKESFPLTVTSAQKNPTAFYLCASRTSGSTDTQYFGPGTRLTVL.

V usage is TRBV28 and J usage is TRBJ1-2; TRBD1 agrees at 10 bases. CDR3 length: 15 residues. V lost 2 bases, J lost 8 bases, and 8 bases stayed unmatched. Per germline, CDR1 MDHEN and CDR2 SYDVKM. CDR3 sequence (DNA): TGTGCCAGCAGTTTAGTGACAGGGGGCGCGGGAGGCTACACCTTC. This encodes CASSLVTGGAGGYTF.

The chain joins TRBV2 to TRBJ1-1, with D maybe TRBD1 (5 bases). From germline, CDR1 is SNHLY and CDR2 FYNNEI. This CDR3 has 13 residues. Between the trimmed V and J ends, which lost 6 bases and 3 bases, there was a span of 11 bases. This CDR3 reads CASSRGWDTEAFF. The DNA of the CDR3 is TGTGCCAGCAGCCGGGGGTGGGACACTGAAGCTTTCTTT.

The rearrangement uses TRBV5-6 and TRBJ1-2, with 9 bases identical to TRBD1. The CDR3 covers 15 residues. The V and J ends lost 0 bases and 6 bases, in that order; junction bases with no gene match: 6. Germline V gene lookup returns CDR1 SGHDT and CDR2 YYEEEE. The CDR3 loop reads CASSLARTGDHGYTF. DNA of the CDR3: TGTGCCAGCAGCTTGGCCCGGACAGGGGACCATGGCTACACCTTC.

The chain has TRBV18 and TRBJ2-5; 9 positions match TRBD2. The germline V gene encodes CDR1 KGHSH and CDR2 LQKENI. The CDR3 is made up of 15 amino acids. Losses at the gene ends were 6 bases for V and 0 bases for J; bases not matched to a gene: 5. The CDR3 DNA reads TGTGCCAGCTCGCCCCTAGCGGGAAACCAAGAGACCCAGTACTTC. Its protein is CASSPLAGNQETQYF.